Included here is one TCR beta chain sequence, with context. Its antigen is unidentified. TCRdb redid the calling of the 5' RACE reads with MiXCR, one entry per CDR3 protein. The data show about 700,000 distinct CDR3 sequences, under 20% seen once. This sample was taken from a study of CD8 T cells in ankylosing spondylitis. General observations from the study: Seven or eight highly homologous variants formed a TCR beta motif that appeared characteristic of ankylosing spondylitis blood.

The CDR3 has 17 residues. V dropped 4 bases and J dropped 0; count of bases not matched to a gene: 4. CDR1 and CDR2 from the germline V gene are MGHRA and YSYEKL. The specimen sequenced was blood, either unsorted or a sorted T cell fraction (not recorded which). The V call is TRBV4-1, the J call TRBJ2-2; 11 nucleotides line up with TRBD2. This receptor was taken from a male donor with ankylosing spondylitis. As DNA, the CDR3 is TGCGCCAGCAGCCTAGCGGGGGGGTTTGCGAACACCGGGGAGCTGTTTTTT. It specifies CASSLAGGFANTGELFF.